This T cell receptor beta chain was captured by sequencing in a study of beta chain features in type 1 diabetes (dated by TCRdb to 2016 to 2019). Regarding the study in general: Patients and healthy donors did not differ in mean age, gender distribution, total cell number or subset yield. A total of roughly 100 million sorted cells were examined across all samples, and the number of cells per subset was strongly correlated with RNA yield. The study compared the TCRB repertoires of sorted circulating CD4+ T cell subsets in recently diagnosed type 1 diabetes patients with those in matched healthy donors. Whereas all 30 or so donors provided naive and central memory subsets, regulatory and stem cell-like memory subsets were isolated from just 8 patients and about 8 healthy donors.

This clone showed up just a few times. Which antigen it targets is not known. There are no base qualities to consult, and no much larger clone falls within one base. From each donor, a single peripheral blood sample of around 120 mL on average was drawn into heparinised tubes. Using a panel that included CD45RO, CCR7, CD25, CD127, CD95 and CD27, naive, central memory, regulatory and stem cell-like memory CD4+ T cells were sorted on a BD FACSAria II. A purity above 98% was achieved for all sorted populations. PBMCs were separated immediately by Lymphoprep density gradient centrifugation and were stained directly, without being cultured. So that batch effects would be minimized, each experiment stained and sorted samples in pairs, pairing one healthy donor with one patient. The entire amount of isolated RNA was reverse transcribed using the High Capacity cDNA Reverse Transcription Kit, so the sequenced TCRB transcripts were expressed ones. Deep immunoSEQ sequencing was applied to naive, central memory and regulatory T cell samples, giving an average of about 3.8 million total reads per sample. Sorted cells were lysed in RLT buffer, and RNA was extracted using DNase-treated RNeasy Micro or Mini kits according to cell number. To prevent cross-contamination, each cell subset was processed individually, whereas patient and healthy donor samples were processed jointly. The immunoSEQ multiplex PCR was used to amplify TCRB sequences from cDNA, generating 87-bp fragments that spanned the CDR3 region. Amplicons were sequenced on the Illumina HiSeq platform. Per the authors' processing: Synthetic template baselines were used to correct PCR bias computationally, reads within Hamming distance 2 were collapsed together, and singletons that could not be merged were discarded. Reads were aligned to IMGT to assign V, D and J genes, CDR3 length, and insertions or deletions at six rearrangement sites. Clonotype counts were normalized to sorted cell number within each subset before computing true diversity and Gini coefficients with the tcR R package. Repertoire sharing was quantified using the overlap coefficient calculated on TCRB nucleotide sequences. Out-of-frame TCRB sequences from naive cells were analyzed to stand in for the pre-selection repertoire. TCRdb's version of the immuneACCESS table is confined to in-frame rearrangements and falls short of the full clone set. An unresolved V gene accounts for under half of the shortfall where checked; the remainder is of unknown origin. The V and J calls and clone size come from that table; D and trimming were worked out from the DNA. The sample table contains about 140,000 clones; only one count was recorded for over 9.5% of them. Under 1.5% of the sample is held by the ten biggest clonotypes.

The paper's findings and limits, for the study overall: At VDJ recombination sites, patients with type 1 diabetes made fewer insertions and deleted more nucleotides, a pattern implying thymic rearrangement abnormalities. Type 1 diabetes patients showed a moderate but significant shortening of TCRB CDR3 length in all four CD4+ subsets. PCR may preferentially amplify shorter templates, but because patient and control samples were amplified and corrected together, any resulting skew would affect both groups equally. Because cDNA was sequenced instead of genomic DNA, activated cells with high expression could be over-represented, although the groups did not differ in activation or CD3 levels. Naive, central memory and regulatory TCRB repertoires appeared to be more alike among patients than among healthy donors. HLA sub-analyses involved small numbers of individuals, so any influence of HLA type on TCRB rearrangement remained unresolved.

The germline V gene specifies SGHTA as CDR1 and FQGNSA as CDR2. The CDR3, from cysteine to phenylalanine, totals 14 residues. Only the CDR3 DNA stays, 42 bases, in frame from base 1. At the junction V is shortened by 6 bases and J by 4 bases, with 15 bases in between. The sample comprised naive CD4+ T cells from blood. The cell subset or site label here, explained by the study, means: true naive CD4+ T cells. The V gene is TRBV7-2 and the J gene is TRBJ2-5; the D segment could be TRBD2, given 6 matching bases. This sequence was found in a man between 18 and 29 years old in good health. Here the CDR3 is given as CASRKSGSRETQYF. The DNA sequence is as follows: TGTGCCAGCAGGAAAAGCGGGTCTAGAGAGACCCAGTACTTC.